The T cell receptor (beta chain) under discussion was sequenced for a study of Graves' ophthalmopathy and Graves' hyperthyroidism. The overall study: The study drew peripheral blood at initial diagnosis, before any treatment.

Study-wide points: Most expanded clonotypes from thyroid (those above 0.001 frequency) were also found in blood.

Patients were diagnosed from clinical symptoms, serum thyroxine, TRAb, thyroid ultrasound and orbital computed tomography. Investigators amplified TCR beta CDR3 regions from RNA transcripts. An opening RT-PCR round employed HTBI primers and preceded a second-round multiplex PCR. TCRdb re-analysed the multiplex PCR reads in MiXCR, keeping a single row per CDR3 protein. The repertoire holds 300,000 to 500,000 distinct CDR3 sequences, with over 15% as singletons. The sample holds many counts of this clonotype. Its target is unknown. The V end was cut by 1 base, the J end by 0 bases, with 7 bases between. This CDR3 contains 16 residues. Per the germline V gene, CDR1 is MDHEN and CDR2 is SYDVKM.

This chain uses TRBV28 with TRBJ2-6; D is ambiguous. The receptor's source is a woman between 18 and 29 years old with stable Graves' hyperthyroidism. Specimen: peripheral blood. For the CDR3, the DNA is TGTGCCAGCAGTTTATTGGGGTACTCTGGGGCCAACGTCCTGACTTTC. Translated: CASSLLGYSGANVLTF.